Presented here are 17 T cell receptor beta chains from one specimen sequenced in a study of PD-L1 blockade in urothelial cancer. Time point meaning: peripheral blood 6 weeks after treatment start. Sequencing used immunoSEQ multiplex PCR; TCRdb keeps in-frame clones, though not all of them. The sample includes around 66,000 clones, 85% to 90% of them seen just once. The sample here was PBMCs, taken around atezolizumab (anti-PD-L1) treatment. The receptors come from a man between 60 and 75 years old with urothelial cancer.

The V and J genes are TRBV2 and TRBJ1-2, with 7 nucleotides matching TRBD1. Trimming at V came to 6 bases and at J to 8 bases, leaving 15 bases not matched to a gene. Germline CDR1 SNHLY, CDR2 FYNNEI. This CDR3 has 15 residues. Here the CDR3 reads CASRAGGGGPEGYTF. The CDR3 nucleotides are TGTGCCAGCAGGGCAGGGGGAGGTGGGCCTGAGGGCTACACCTTC.

The chain links TRBV7-8 to TRBJ2-7; no firm D call. The CDR3 has 15 amino acids. Germline CDR1 and CDR2: SGHVS and FQNEAQ. V was trimmed by 0 bases and J by 1 base, leaving 10 bases between them. This CDR3 is CASSLAQDSSYEQYF. The CDR3 nucleotides read TGTGCCAGCAGCTTAGCGCAAGACTCTTCCTACGAGCAGTACTTC.

This clone came up a few times. The chain has TRBV30 and TRBJ1-5, with D possibly matching TRBD1 (6 bases). Germline loops: CDR1 GTSNPN, CDR2 SVGIG (reference sequence). V gave up 1 base and J gave up 7 bases, with 17 bases separating them. CDR3 length: 15 residues. This chain's CDR3 is CAWSELTGTAQPQHF. The DNA for the CDR3 is TGTGCCTGGAGTGAGCTAACAGGGACGGCACAGCCCCAGCATTTT.

The rearrangement joins TRBV5-1 to TRBJ2-3, with D perhaps matching TRBD1 (6 bases). V was pared by 6 bases and J by 1 base, with 12 bases between. The CDR3 is 14 amino acids. Germline CDR1 reads SGHRS; CDR2 reads YFSETQ. CDR3 nucleotide sequence: TGCGCCAGCACCCTGACAGGCGGCACAGATACGCAGTATTTT. It is translated as CASTLTGGTDTQYF.

This chain joins TRBV5-1 and TRBJ1-4; maybe TRBD1 (6 bases). The CDR3 runs to 16 residues. Between the trimmed V and J ends, which lost 0 bases and 8 bases, there was a span of 17 bases. Germline assignment: CDR1 SGHRS and CDR2 YFSETQ. The CDR3 spells CASSLVLGGLEEKLFF. CDR3 in DNA: TGCGCCAGCAGCTTGGTCCTGGGGGGGCTGGAAGAAAAACTGTTTTTT.

The chain links TRBV27 to TRBJ2-1; 8 nucleotides align to TRBD1. Germline-derived CDR1 and CDR2 are MNHEY and SMNVEV (reference sequence). The length of the CDR3 is 13 residues. After removal of 2 bases from V and 10 bases from J, the junction contained 4 bases not matched to a gene. CDR3: CASSLDRTGEQFF. As DNA, the CDR3 is TGTGCCAGCAGTTTAGACCGGACAGGGGAGCAGTTCTTC.

CDR3 coding DNA: TGCGCCAGCAGCCCTAAGGGGGCCAGTGACACCGGGGAGCTGTTTTTT. Translated, it gives CASSPKGASDTGELFF. J is TRBJ2-2 and V is TRBV5-1; the match to TRBD1 covers 7 bases. Germline V gives CDR1 SGHRS, CDR2 YFSETQ. There are 16 residues in the CDR3. Trimming cost V 4 bases and J 3 bases; bases outside gene matches: 9.

The chain couples TRBV18 to TRBJ2-1; 13 bases fit TRBD2. The CDR3 length is 16 residues. V trimming: 3 bases; J trimming: 4 bases; junction bases outside the gene matches: 3. The germline V gene has CDR1 KGHSH and CDR2 LQKENI. CDR3 in DNA: TGTGCCAGCTCACCGAGGACTAGCGGGAGTTACAATGAGCAGTTCTTC. This gives the protein CASSPRTSGSYNEQFF.

The chain uses TRBV5-1 and TRBJ2-3, with D possibly matching TRBD2 (5 bases). V was clipped by 0 bases and J by 2 bases, with 13 bases between them. The CDR3 runs to 16 residues. Germline V gene data show CDR1 as SGHRS and CDR2 as YFSETQ. The CDR3 is CASSLGRDSDTDTQYF. In DNA, the CDR3 is TGCGCCAGCAGCTTGGGCAGAGATAGCGACACAGATACGCAGTATTTT.

The chain carries TRBV19 and TRBJ2-3; no clear D gene. Germline CDR1 and CDR2: LNHDA and SQIVND (reference sequence). The CDR3 sequence is 12 residues long. V shed 5 bases and J shed 2 bases, with 5 bases lying between them. As DNA, the CDR3 is TGTGCCAGTAGTGCTAACACAGATACGCAGTATTTT. It is translated as CASSANTDTQYF.

V and J are TRBV25-1 and TRBJ2-3, with 8 bases matching TRBD2. Per the germline V gene, CDR1 is MGHDK and CDR2 is SYGVNS. Trimming cost V 8 bases and J 6 bases; bases outside gene matches: 10. The length of the CDR3 is 14 residues. DNA of the CDR3: TGTGCCAGCGGGGCCAGCGGGGGTCGCGATACGCAGTATTTT. Amino acids: CASGASGGRDTQYF.

The chain joins TRBV25-1 to TRBJ2-2, with 8 bases lining up with TRBD1. V shed 2 bases and J 1 base; nucleotides not matched to a gene: 3. CDR3 length: 16 residues. CDR1 is MGHDK and CDR2 is SYGVNS in the germline V gene. This chain's CDR3 is CASSEPGGLNTGELFF. The CDR3 nucleotides are TGTGCCAGCAGTGAACCAGGGGGCTTGAACACCGGGGAGCTGTTTTTT. The whole variable domain, filled in from reference TRBV25-1 and TRBJ2-2, reads EADIYQTPRYLVIGTGKKITLECSQTMGHDKMYWYQQDPGMELHLIHYSYGVNSTEKGDLSSESTVSRIRTEHFPLTLESARPSHTSQYLCASSEPGGLNTGELFFGEGSRLTVL.

V and J are TRBV28 and TRBJ2-7; 12 nucleotides agree with TRBD2. The junction had 22 bases not matched to a gene; V was cut back by 3 bases and J by 7 bases. The CDR3 spans 20 residues. Looked up from germline, CDR1 is MDHEN and CDR2 is SYDVKM. The DNA for the CDR3 is TGTGCCAGCAGTTTCACTCCACTCCGGCGGGGGAGACTAGCGGGAGATGAGCAGTACTTC. Residues: CASSFTPLRRGRLAGDEQYF.

The V and J genes are TRBV18 and TRBJ2-5, with 7 bases matching TRBD1. Trimming cost V 3 bases and J 5 bases; bases outside gene matches: 6. This CDR3 spans 14 amino acids. Germline V lookup: CDR1 KGHSH, CDR2 LQKENI. DNA of the CDR3: TGTGCCAGCTCACCTGGGACAGCCCGCGAGACCCAGTACTTC. Residues: CASSPGTARETQYF. The full variable domain, rest sourced from reference TRBV18 and TRBJ2-5, is NAGVMQNPRHLVRRRGQEARLRCSPMKGHSHVYWYRQLPEEGLKFMVYLQKENIIDESGMPKERFSAEFPKEGPSILRIQQVVRGDSAAYFCASSPGTARETQYFGPGTRLLVL.

J is TRBJ2-5 and V is TRBV5-4, with 11 bases fitting TRBD2. CDR1 SGHNT and CDR2 YYREEE come from the germline V gene (reference sequence). V dropped 5 bases and J dropped 0; count of bases not matched to a gene: 6. The CDR3 is 16 amino acids. This chain's CDR3 is CASSSPSGGYQETQYF. The CDR3 nucleotides read TGTGCCAGCAGTTCTCCTAGCGGGGGGTACCAAGAGACCCAGTACTTC.

This chain uses TRBV6-1 with TRBJ2-7; 8 bases line up with TRBD2. V lost 6 bases, J lost 7 bases, and 8 bases stayed unmatched. Germline V gene data show CDR1 as MNHNS and CDR2 as SASEGT. The CDR3 length is 13 residues. Here the CDR3 reads CASRAGGDREQYF. DNA of the CDR3: TGTGCCAGCAGAGCCGGGGGGGACCGAGAGCAGTACTTC.

Here the CDR3 reads CASSAPMGQRSTGELFF. DNA for the CDR3: TGTGCCAGCAGCGCCCCGATGGGGCAGCGTAGCACCGGGGAGCTGTTTTTT. The V call is TRBV9, the J call TRBJ2-2; D is perhaps TRBD1 (5 bases). V lost 3 bases and J lost 4, with 19 bases in between. Germline lookup yields CDR1 SGDLS and CDR2 YYNGEE. This CDR3 has 17 residues.